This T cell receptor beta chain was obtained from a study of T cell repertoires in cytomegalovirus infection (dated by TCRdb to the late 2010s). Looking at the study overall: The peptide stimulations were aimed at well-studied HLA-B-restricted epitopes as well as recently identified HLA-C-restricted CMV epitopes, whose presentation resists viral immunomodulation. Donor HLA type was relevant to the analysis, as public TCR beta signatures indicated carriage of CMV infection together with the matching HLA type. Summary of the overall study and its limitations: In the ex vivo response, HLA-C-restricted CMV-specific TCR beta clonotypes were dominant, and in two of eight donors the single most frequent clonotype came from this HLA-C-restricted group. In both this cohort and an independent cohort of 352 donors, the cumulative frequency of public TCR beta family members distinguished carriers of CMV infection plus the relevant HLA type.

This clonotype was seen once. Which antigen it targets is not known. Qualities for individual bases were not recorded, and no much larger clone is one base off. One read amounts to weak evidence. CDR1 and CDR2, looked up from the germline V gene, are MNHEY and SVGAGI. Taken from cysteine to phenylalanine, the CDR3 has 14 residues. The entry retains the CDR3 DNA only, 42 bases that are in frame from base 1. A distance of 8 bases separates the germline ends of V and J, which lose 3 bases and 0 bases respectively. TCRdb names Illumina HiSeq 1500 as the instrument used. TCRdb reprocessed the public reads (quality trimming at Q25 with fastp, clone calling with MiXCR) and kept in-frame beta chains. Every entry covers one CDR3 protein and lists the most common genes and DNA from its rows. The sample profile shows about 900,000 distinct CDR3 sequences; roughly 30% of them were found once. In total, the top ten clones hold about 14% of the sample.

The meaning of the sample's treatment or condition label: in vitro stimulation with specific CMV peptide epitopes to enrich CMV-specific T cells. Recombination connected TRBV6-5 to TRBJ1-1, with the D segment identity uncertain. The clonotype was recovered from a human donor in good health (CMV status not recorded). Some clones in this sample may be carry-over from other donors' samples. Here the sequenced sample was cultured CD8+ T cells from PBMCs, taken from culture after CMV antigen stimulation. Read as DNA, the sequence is TGTGCCAGCAGTTATAGTGACATGAACACTGAAGCTTTCTTT. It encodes CASSYSDMNTEAFF.